The clone carrying this T cell receptor (beta chain) occurred a few times. The CDR3 sequence is 13 residues long. The germline V gene has CDR1 SGHTA and CDR2 FQGNSA. V was trimmed by 5 bases and J by 2 bases, leaving 10 bases between them. The data were obtained in a study of T-cell memory formation after mild COVID-19. A 5'RACE reaction primed in the constant segment made cDNA libraries of TCR alpha and TCR beta, and these carried sample barcodes and UMIs. TCRdb processed the 5' RACE reads anew with MiXCR; each CDR3 protein has one entry. The top ten clones hold roughly 21% of a sample with approximately 290,000 distinct CDR3 sequences, roughly 19% of them seen once.

Sequencing was carried out using PBMCs or a T cell subset sorted from them (not recorded which). The source of this sequence is a man younger than 35 who had mild COVID-19 (a few samples of this study predate the infection). Cell type and time point are not known. V usage is TRBV7-2 and J usage is TRBJ2-7, with D hard to call. CDR3 loop: CASSPLVTYEQYF. CDR3 DNA sequence: TGTGCCAGCAGCCCTCTAGTTACCTACGAGCAGTACTTC.